Only one count was recorded for the clone carrying this T cell receptor beta chain. The target antigen is unknown. The CDR3 has 15 amino acids. V shed 3 bases, J shed 5 bases, and the junction held 4 bases outside the gene matches. Germline assignment: CDR1 SQVTM and CDR2 ANQGSEA. PCR employed 60 Vbeta and 13 Jbeta primers. Per the original methods: In a later analysis, some 11 million of some 80 million unique beta chains occurred in at least two donors. Only in-frame clones appear in the TCRdb table, and some are missing; sequencing was by immunoSEQ multiplex PCR. V, J and clone size reflect that table, while D and trimming were determined from the DNA. The table lists roughly 100,000 clones, more than 80% of them singletons. The sample belongs to a study of cytomegalovirus exposure and HLA in healthy donors. Study conclusions and caveats: Among immune exposure information, only CMV serostatus was available. Researchers reported that a few CMV-associated chains were confirmed in vitro as CMV antigen-specific. In a later analysis, HLA-associated TCR beta chains were more clonally expanded than equally common others.

The sample taken for sequencing was PBMCs. This clonotype was sampled from a man between 18 and 29 years old in good health and CMV-seronegative. This rearrangement joins TRBV29-1 to TRBJ2-1, with 13 nucleotides matching TRBD2. The CDR3 here is CSVETGTSGDNEQFF. CDR3 bases: TGCAGCGTTGAGACCGGGACTAGCGGGGACAATGAGCAGTTCTTC.